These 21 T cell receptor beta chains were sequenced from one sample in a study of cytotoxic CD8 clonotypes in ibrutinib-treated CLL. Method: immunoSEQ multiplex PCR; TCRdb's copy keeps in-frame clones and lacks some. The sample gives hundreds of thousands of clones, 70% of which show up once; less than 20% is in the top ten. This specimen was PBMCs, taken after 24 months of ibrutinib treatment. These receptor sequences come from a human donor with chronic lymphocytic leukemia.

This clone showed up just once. The CDR3 DNA follows: TGTGCCAGCAGGCCGGGACTAGCGGCAGATACGCAGTATTTT. This translates into CASRPGLAADTQYF. The chain employs TRBV7-2 and TRBJ2-3; 11 bases line up with TRBD2. The CDR3 contains 14 residues. V shed 6 bases and J 4 bases; nucleotides not matched to a gene: 3. The germline V gene has CDR1 SGHTA and CDR2 FQGNSA. The full variable domain, in which reference TRBV7-2 and TRBJ2-3 provide the parts outside the CDR3, is GAGVSQSPSNKVTEKGKDVELRCDPISGHTALYWYRQSLGQGLEFLIYFQGNSAPDKSGLPSDRFSAERTGGSVSTLTIQRTQQEDSAVYLCASRPGLAADTQYFGPGTRLTVL.

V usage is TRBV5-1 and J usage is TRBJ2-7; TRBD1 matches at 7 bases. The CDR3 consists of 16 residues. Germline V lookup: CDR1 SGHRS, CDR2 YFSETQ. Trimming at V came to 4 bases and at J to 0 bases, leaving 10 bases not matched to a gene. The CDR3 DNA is TGCGCCAGCAGCCCGTCAGACAGGGTAAACTCCTACGAGCAGTACTTC. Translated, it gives CASSPSDRVNSYEQYF.

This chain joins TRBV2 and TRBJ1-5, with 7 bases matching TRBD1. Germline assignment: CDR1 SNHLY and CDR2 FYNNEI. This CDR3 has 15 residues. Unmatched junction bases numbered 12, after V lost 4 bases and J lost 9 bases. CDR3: CASSVGTGEVGPQHF. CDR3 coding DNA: TGTGCCAGCAGTGTGGGAACAGGGGAGGTAGGGCCCCAGCATTTT.

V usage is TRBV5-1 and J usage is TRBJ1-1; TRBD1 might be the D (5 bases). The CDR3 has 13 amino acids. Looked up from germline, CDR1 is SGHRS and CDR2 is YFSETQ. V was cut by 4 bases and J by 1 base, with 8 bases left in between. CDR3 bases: TGCGCCAGCAGCATAGACAGGAACACTGAAGCTTTCTTT. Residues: CASSIDRNTEAFF.

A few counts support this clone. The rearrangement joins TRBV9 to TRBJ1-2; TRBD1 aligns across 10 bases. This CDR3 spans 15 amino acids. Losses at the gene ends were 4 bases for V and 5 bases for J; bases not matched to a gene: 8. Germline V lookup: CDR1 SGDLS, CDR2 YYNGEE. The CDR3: CASSLGTGVEYGYTF. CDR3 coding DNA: TGTGCCAGCAGCCTGGGGACAGGGGTAGAATATGGCTACACCTTC.

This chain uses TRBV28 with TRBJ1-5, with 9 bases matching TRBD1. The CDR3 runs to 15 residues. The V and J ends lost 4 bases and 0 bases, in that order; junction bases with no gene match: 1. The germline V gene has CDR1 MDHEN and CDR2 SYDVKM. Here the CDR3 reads CASSWDRVSNQPQHF. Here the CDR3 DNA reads TGTGCCAGCAGTTGGGACAGGGTTAGCAATCAGCCCCAGCATTTT.

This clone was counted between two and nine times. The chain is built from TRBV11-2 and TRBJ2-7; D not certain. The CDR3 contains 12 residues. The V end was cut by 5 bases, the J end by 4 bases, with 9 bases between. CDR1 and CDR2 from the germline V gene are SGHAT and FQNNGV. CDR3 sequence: CASSLTQYEQYF. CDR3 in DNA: TGTGCCAGCAGCCTCACTCAGTACGAGCAGTACTTC. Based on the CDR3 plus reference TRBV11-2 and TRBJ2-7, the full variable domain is EAGVAQSPRYKIIEKRQSVAFWCNPISGHATLYWYQQILGQGPKLLIQFQNNGVVDDSQLPKDRFSAERLKGVDSTLKIQPAKLEDSAVYLCASSLTQYEQYFGPGTRLTVT.

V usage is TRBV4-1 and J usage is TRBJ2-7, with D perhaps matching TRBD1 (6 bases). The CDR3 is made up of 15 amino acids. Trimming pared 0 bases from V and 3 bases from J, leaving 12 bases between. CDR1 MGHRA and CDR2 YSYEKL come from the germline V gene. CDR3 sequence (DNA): TGCGCCAGCAGCCAAGAGTCAGGGGCCCACTACGAGCAGTACTTC. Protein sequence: CASSQESGAHYEQYF.

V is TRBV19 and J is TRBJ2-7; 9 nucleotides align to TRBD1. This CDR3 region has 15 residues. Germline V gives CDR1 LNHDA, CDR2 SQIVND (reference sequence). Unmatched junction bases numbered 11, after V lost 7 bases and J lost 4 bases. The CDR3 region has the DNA TGTGCCAGTACCGTCCGGACAGGGGCGGAGTACGAGCAGTACTTC. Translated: CASTVRTGAEYEQYF.

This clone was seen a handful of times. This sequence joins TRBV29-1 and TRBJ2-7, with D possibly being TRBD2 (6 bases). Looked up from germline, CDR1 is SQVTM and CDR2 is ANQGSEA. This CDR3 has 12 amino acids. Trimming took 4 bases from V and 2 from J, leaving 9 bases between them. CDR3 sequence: CSVAGGTYEQYF. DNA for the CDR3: TGCAGCGTTGCAGGAGGGACCTACGAGCAGTACTTC.

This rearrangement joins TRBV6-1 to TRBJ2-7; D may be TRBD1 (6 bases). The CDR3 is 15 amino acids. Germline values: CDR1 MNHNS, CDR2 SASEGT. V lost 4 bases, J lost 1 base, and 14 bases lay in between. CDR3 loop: CASSGQGIRSYEQYF. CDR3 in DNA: TGTGCCAGCAGTGGGCAGGGGATAAGGTCCTACGAGCAGTACTTC.

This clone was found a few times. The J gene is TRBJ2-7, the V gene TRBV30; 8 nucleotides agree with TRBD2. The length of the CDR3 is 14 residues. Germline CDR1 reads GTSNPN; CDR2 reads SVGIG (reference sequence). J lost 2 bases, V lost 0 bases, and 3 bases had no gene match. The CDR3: CAWSVLAGPYEQYF. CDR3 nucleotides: TGTGCCTGGAGTGTATTAGCGGGGCCCTACGAGCAGTACTTC.

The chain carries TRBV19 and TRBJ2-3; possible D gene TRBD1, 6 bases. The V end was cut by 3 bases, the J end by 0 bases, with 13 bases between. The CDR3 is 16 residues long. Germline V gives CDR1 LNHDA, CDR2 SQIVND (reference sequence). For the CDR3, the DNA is TGTGCCAGTAGTATGCAATACAGGGTTAGCACAGATACGCAGTATTTT. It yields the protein CASSMQYRVSTDTQYF.

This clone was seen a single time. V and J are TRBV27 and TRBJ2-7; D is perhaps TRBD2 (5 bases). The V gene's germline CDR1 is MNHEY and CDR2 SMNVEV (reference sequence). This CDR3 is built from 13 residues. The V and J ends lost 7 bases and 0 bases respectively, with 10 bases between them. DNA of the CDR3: TGTGCCAGCAAGAGGGTACTCTCCTACGAGCAGTACTTC. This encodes CASKRVLSYEQYF.

The CDR3 nucleotides are TGTGCCAGCAGGACAATACAGGGTTTCAATGAGCAGTTCTTC. The encoded protein is CASRTIQGFNEQFF. The chain carries TRBV27 and TRBJ2-1, with D perhaps TRBD1 (6 bases). Germline CDR1 MNHEY, CDR2 SMNVEV (reference sequence). This CDR3 is built from 14 residues. Trimming took 6 bases from V and 6 from J, leaving 15 bases between them.

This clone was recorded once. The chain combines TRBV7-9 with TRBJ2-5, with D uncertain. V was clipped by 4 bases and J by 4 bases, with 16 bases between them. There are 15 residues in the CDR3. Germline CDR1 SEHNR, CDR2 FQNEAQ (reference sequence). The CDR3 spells CASSSSNANGETQYF. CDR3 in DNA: TGTGCCAGCAGCTCTAGTAACGCCAATGGAGAGACCCAGTACTTC.

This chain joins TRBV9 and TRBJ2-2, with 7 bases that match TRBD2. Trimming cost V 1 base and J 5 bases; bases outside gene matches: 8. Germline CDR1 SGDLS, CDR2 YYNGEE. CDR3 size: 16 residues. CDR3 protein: CASSVRPSGSTGELFF. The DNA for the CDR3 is TGTGCCAGCAGCGTAAGGCCTAGCGGTAGTACCGGGGAGCTGTTTTTT. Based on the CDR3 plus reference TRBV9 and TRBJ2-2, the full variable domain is DSGVTQTPKHLITATGQRVTLRCSPRSGDLSVYWYQQSLDQGLQFLIQYYNGEERAKGNILERFSAQQFPDLHSELNLSSLELGDSALYFCASSVRPSGSTGELFFGEGSRLTVL.

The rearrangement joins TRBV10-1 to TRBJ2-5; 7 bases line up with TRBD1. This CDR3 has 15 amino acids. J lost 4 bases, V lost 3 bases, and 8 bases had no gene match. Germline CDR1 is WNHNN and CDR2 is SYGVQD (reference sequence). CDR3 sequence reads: CASSEGEGARETQYF. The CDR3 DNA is TGCGCCAGCAGTGAAGGCGAGGGGGCGCGAGAGACCCAGTACTTC.

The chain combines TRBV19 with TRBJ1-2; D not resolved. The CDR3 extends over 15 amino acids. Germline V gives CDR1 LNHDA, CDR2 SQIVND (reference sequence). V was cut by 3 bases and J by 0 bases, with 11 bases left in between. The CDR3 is CASSIPAGTNYGYTF. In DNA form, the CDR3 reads TGTGCCAGTAGTATCCCCGCAGGTACTAACTATGGCTACACCTTC.

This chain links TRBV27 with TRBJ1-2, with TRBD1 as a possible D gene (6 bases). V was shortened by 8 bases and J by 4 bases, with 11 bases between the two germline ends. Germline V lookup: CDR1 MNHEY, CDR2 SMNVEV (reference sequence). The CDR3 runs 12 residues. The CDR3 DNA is TGTGCCAGCGGTACAGGGTTCTATGGCTACACCTTC. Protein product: CASGTGFYGYTF.

For the CDR3, the DNA is TGCGCCAGCTCCGGAGAGTCTAGCACAGATACGCAGTATTTT. Protein sequence: CASSGESSTDTQYF. This chain connects TRBV5-1 to TRBJ2-3; no firm D call. Trimming removed 7 bases from V and 0 bases from J, with 12 bases in between. Germline V gene data show CDR1 as SGHRS and CDR2 as YFSETQ. This CDR3 has 14 amino acids.